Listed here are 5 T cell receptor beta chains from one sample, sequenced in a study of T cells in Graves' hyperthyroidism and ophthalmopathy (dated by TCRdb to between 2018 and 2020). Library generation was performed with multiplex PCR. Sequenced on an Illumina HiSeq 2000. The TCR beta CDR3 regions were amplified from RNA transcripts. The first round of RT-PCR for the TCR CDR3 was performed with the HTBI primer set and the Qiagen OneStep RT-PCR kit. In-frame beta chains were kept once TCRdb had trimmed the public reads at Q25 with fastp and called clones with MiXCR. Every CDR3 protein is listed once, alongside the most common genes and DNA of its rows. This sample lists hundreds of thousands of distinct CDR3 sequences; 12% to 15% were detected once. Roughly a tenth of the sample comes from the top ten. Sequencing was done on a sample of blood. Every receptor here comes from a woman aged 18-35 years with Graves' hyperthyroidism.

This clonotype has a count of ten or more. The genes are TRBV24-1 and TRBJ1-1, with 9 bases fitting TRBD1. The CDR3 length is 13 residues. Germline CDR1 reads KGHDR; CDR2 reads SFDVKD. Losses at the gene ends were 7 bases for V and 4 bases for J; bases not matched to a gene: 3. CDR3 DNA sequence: TGTGCCACCAGCCTGACAGGGGGCACTGAAGCTTTCTTT. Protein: CATSLTGGTEAFF.

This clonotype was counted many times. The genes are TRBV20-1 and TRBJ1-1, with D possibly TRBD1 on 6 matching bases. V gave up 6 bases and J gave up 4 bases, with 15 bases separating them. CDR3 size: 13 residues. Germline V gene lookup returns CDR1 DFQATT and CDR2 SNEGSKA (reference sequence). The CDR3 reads CSAKLGAFTEAFF. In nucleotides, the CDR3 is TGCAGTGCGAAACTGGGGGCGTTCACTGAAGCTTTCTTT.

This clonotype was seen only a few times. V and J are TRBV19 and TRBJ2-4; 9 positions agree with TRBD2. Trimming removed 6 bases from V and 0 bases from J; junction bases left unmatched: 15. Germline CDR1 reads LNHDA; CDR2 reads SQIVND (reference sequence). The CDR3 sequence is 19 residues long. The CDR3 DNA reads TGTGCCAGTAGCAAGGGGGCTAGCGGGATAGATTCAGCCAAAAACATTCAGTACTTC. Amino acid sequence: CASSKGASGIDSAKNIQYF.

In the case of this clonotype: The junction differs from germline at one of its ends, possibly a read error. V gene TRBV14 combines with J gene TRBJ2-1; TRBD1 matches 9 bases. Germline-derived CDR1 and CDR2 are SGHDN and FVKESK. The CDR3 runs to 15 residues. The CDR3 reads CANSLRQGVYNEQFF. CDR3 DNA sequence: TGTGCCAACAGCCTAAGACAGGGGGTTTACAATGAGCAGTTCTTC.

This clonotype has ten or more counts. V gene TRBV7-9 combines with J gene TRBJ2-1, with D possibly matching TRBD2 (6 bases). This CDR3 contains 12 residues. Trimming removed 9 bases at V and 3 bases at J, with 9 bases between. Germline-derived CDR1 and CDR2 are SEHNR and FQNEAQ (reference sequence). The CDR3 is CASSGHYNEQFF. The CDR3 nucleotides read TGTGCCAGTAGCGGACACTACAATGAGCAGTTCTTC.